The 22 T cell receptor beta chains in this list originate from one sample, sequenced in a study of Graves' ophthalmopathy and Graves' hyperthyroidism. As the template, RNA transcripts were used to amplify TCR beta CDR3 regions. Amplification began with first-round RT-PCR using HTBI primers, then second-round multiplex PCR was performed. TCRdb re-derived calls from the multiplex PCR reads in MiXCR, one entry per CDR3 protein. Among about 480,000 distinct CDR3 sequences listed, approximately 14% were seen once. Material for sequencing was blood. These receptors were collected from a woman in her 30s with Graves' ophthalmopathy.

This clonotype was seen many times. This sequence joins TRBV9 and TRBJ2-5; possible D gene TRBD1, 7 bases. Trimming took 2 bases from V and 5 from J, leaving 13 bases between them. Germline V gene data show CDR1 as SGDLS and CDR2 as YYNGEE. The length of the CDR3 is 14 residues. The CDR3 region is CASSVSGGSETQYF. CDR3 coding DNA: TGTGCCAGCAGCGTTTCAGGGGGGTCGGAGACCCAGTACTTC.

This clonotype was seen ten or more times. The chain combines TRBV19 with TRBJ1-2; D remains ambiguous. Germline V gene lookup returns CDR1 LNHDA and CDR2 SQIVND (reference sequence). V lost 4 bases and J 6 bases, leaving 21 bases between the germline ends. This CDR3 has 16 residues. CDR3 coding DNA: TGTGCCAGTAGTAGGACCGGATGGCGGGTGATTCATGGCTACACCTTC. This sequence encodes CASSRTGWRVIHGYTF.

This clonotype was seen only a few times. The chain uses TRBV13 and TRBJ2-2; D is undetermined. The V end lost 1 base, the J end lost 4 bases, and 16 bases lay between the germline ends. CDR1 is PRHDT and CDR2 is FYEKMQ in the germline V gene (reference sequence). The CDR3 is 17 residues long. The CDR3 spells CASSLDSGVGRTGELFF. In DNA, the CDR3 is TGTGCCAGCAGCTTAGACTCGGGCGTAGGGCGCACCGGGGAGCTGTTTTTT.

This clonotype was seen repeatedly, ten times or more. The genes are TRBV19 and TRBJ1-1; 8 positions match TRBD1. Germline V gene lookup returns CDR1 LNHDA and CDR2 SQIVND (reference sequence). The CDR3 spans 14 residues. With 7 bases clipped from V and 0 bases from J, the junction kept 4 bases outside the gene matches. For the CDR3, the DNA is TGTGCCAGTAAACAGGGGGGACTGAACACTGAAGCTTTCTTT. As protein: CASKQGGLNTEAFF.

This clonotype occurred many times. This chain connects TRBV18 to TRBJ2-7; D remains ambiguous. Deletions cut 4 bases from V and 3 bases from J, with 10 bases between. Per the germline V gene, CDR1 is KGHSH and CDR2 is LQKENI. The CDR3 totals 13 residues. CDR3 nucleotides: TGTGCCAGCTCACAAGAATTCGGCTACGAGCAGTACTTC. Translating gives CASSQEFGYEQYF.

This clonotype was seen at least ten times. The chain recombines TRBV7-9 with TRBJ2-7, with D tentatively TRBD1 or TRBD2 (5 bases each). V dropped 6 bases and J dropped 4 bases, with 13 bases sitting between them. The germline CDR1 and CDR2 sequences are SEHNR and FQNEAQ (reference sequence). CDR3 length: 13 residues. The CDR3 DNA follows: TGTGCCAGCAGTATAGGGGACCTTTACGAGCAGTACTTC. Translated: CASSIGDLYEQYF.

The J gene is TRBJ2-2, the V gene TRBV7-2; D call uncertain. The CDR3 consists of 14 residues. V was cut by 1 base and J by 7 bases, with 10 bases left in between. Germline CDR1 reads SGHTA; CDR2 reads FQGNSA. The CDR3 reads CASSLVRVVGELFF. CDR3 bases: TGTGCCAGCAGCTTAGTTAGGGTTGTCGGGGAGCTGTTTTTT.

This clonotype was found many times. The chain joins TRBV2 to TRBJ1-2; D is ambiguous. Trimming shortened V by 10 bases and J by 0 bases, and 18 bases separated the two germline ends. Per the germline V gene, CDR1 is SNHLY and CDR2 is FYNNEI. The CDR3 is 15 amino acids. CDR3 sequence (DNA): TGTGCCACCAATCCTACACAGAACTCTAACTATGGCTACACCTTC. It specifies CATNPTQNSNYGYTF.

This clonotype came up many times. The chain uses TRBV19 and TRBJ2-5, with D unclear. The CDR3 has 12 residues. Germline V gives CDR1 LNHDA, CDR2 SQIVND (reference sequence). Trimming took 5 bases from V and 5 from J, leaving 9 bases between them. The CDR3: CASSPEKETQYF. The CDR3 DNA reads TGTGCCAGTAGTCCTGAGAAGGAGACCCAGTACTTC.

Regarding this clonotype: Given a much more abundant clone one base away, this may be a read error. The chain links TRBV7-9 to TRBJ1-2; no clear D. The CDR3 extends over 15 amino acids. With 1 base removed from V and 6 bases from J, the gap between germline ends came to 15 bases. The germline CDR1 and CDR2 sequences are SEHNR and FQNEAQ (reference sequence). In nucleotides, the CDR3 is TGTGCCAGCAGCTTAGTACGAGCACCTCAGGATGGCTACACCTTC. Encoded protein: CASSLVRAPQDGYTF.

This clonotype was seen at least ten times. DNA of the CDR3: TGCGCCAGCAGCTTGGTGGACAGGGGTCCACCCCTCCACTTT. This sequence encodes CASSLVDRGPPLHF. This sequence joins TRBV5-1 and TRBJ1-6; 9 nucleotides agree with TRBD1. Losses at the gene ends were 0 bases for V and 11 bases for J; bases not matched to a gene: 3. Germline CDR1 SGHRS, CDR2 YFSETQ. The CDR3 loop spans 14 amino acids. The whole variable domain, remainder taken from reference TRBV5-1 and TRBJ1-6, is KAGVTQTPRYLIKTRGQQVTLSCSPISGHRSVSWYQQTPGQGLQFLFEYFSETQRNKGNFPGRFSGRQFSNSRSEMNVSTLELGDSALYLCASSLVDRGPPLHFGNGTRLTVT.

This clonotype appeared many times. The chain couples TRBV7-9 to TRBJ2-5; no definite D call. V dropped 3 bases and J dropped 2 bases, with 13 bases sitting between them. This CDR3 has 15 residues. CDR1 and CDR2 from the germline V gene are SEHNR and FQNEAQ (reference sequence). The CDR3 sequence: CASSFLPAGQETQYF. CDR3 DNA: TGTGCCAGCAGCTTCCTGCCGGCCGGACAAGAGACCCAGTACTTC.

The chain has TRBV7-2 and TRBJ2-5; the match to TRBD2 covers 8 bases. J gave up 10 bases and V 6 bases, and 10 bases lay outside the gene matches. The germline CDR1 and CDR2 sequences are SGHTA and FQGNSA. CDR3 length: 13 amino acids. The CDR3 sequence: CASSPGGLLVQYF. For the CDR3, the DNA is TGTGCCAGCAGTCCGGGGGGGCTATTAGTCCAGTACTTC.

This clonotype was observed many times. V usage is TRBV6-2 or TRBV6-3 and J usage is TRBJ2-5, with a tentative D call TRBD1 (6 bases). The germline CDR1 and CDR2 sequences are MNHEY and SVGEGT. Trimming shortened V by 5 bases and J by 2 bases, and 15 bases separated the two germline ends. There are 15 residues in the CDR3. CDR3 amino acids: CASSGPRQVQETQYF. CDR3 nucleotides: TGTGCCAGCAGTGGACCGAGACAGGTTCAAGAGACCCAGTACTTC.

This clonotype was found many times. The chain employs TRBV28 and TRBJ1-1; 8 bases are a match to TRBD1. J gave up 5 bases and V 3 bases, and 11 bases lay outside the gene matches. The CDR3 runs to 16 residues. Germline CDR1 is MDHEN and CDR2 is SYDVKM. CDR3 residues: CASSFLFRGLRTEAFF. CDR3 coding DNA: TGTGCCAGCAGTTTCCTTTTCAGGGGGCTGCGTACTGAAGCTTTCTTT.

This clonotype was observed many times. This chain connects TRBV29-1 to TRBJ2-2, with a weak D call TRBD2 (5 bases). In germline, CDR1 is SQVTM, CDR2 ANQGSEA. V was cut by 4 bases and J by 4 bases, with 22 bases left in between. This CDR3 has 17 amino acids. Here the CDR3 reads CSVVGLAAGSGTGELFF. CDR3 sequence (DNA): TGCAGCGTTGTCGGACTCGCCGCTGGGTCGGGCACCGGGGAGCTGTTTTTT.

This clonotype was observed many times. The V call is TRBV27, the J call TRBJ1-2; 11 bases match TRBD1. V lost 5 bases, J lost 4 bases, and 3 bases stayed unmatched. The CDR3 sequence is 14 residues long. CDR1 is MNHEY, CDR2 SMNVEV, per germline (reference sequence). CDR3 sequence: CASSRTGGAYGYTF. As DNA, the CDR3 is TGTGCCAGCAGTCGGACAGGGGGCGCCTATGGCTACACCTTC.

Many counts were recorded for this clonotype. The chain uses TRBV7-2 and TRBJ1-2, with unresolved D. The V gene's germline CDR1 is SGHTA and CDR2 FQGNSA. The CDR3 sequence is 11 residues long. The V gene lost 0 bases and the J gene lost 9 bases, with 5 bases spanning the gap. CDR3 sequence (DNA): TGTGCCAGCAGCTTAGCACATAGCTACACCTTC. It encodes CASSLAHSYTF.

The genes are TRBV19 and TRBJ1-5; weak D call: TRBD1 (5 bases). Germline V CDR1 and CDR2: LNHDA, SQIVND (reference sequence). The germline V and J ends were trimmed by 9 bases and 4 bases, with 19 bases remaining between them. The CDR3 runs 15 residues. This chain's CDR3 is CASYAGTFKNQPQHF. In nucleotides, the CDR3 is TGTGCCAGCTACGCCGGGACCTTCAAAAATCAGCCCCAGCATTTT.

At least ten counts were recorded for this clonotype. This chain links TRBV6-1 with TRBJ2-2, with 7 positions matching TRBD1. After removal of 7 bases from V and 4 bases from J, the junction contained 6 bases not matched to a gene. The CDR3 is made up of 14 amino acids. Germline V lookup: CDR1 MNHNS, CDR2 SASEGT. CDR3 DNA: TGTGCCAGCAACCGGGACAGTGTCACCGGGGAGCTGTTTTTT. It encodes CASNRDSVTGELFF.

This clonotype was detected ten times or more. This sequence joins TRBV27 and TRBJ1-2; 9 positions agree with TRBD1. The CDR3 is 14 amino acids. Trimming removed 8 bases from V and 8 bases from J; junction bases left unmatched: 12. In germline, CDR1 is MNHEY, CDR2 SMNVEV (reference sequence). CDR3 sequence reads: CASGYTGGVGGYTF. CDR3 nucleotides: TGTGCCAGCGGTTATACAGGGGGCGTTGGGGGCTACACCTTC.

This chain links TRBV29-1 with TRBJ1-5; weak D call: TRBD1 (5 bases). The V and J ends lost 6 bases and 0 bases respectively, with 9 bases between them. This CDR3 is 13 amino acids long. CDR1 and CDR2 (germline): SQVTM, ANQGSEA. CDR3 DNA: TGCAGCGTAGCCGGGGCTAGCAATCAGCCCCAGCATTTT. Residues: CSVAGASNQPQHF.